This TCR beta chain was found in a study of T cells after yellow fever vaccination. Production of TCR cDNA was by 5'RACE template switching, which also added a universal primer site and UMIs. TCRdb called the 5' RACE reads again in MiXCR, with one record for every CDR3 protein. This table holds a few hundred thousand distinct CDR3 sequences, under 15% found once. V dropped 6 bases and J dropped 4; count of bases not matched to a gene: 9. Germline assignment: CDR1 MNHEY and CDR2 SMNVEV (reference sequence). The CDR3 is 15 residues long. This receptor was taken from a man in his thirties or forties who received the YFV17D yellow fever vaccine. This rearrangement joins TRBV27 to TRBJ2-4, with 7 bases that match TRBD2. The specimen comprised CD4+ T cells sorted from PBMCs, sampled 45 days after the yellow fever booster vaccination. The CDR3 loop is CASRREGKLKNIQYF. The CDR3 DNA reads as TGTGCCAGCAGAAGGGAGGGGAAGCTTAAAAACATTCAGTACTTC.